These 18 T cell receptor beta chains were sequenced from one sample in a study of shared clonotypes between healthy human individuals. Generated by immunoSEQ multiplex PCR, the TCRdb table keeps only in-frame clones and is missing some. The profile shows approximately 330,000 clones, about 73% of them singletons. The sequenced material came from memory CD4+ T cells sorted from blood. Described subset: CD45RA-negative fraction. These receptors all come from a man aged 30 to 39 in good health.

Worth noting for this clone: The junction and the germline gene differ at one end; a read error may be behind it. The chain combines TRBV11-2 with TRBJ2-5; D remains unclear. This CDR3 is 13 amino acids long. In germline, CDR1 is SGHAT, CDR2 FQNNGV. CDR3 amino acids: CTSSLVAQETQYF. The CDR3 region has the DNA TGTACCAGCAGCTTAGTCGCCCAAGAGACCCAGTACTTC.

V and J are TRBV6-5 and TRBJ2-2; perhaps TRBD2 as D (6 bases). V was cut by 1 base and J by 5 bases, with 11 bases left in between. There are 15 residues in the CDR3. Germline V gene data show CDR1 as MNHEY and CDR2 as SVGAGI. The CDR3 region is CASSYWGDSTGELFF. The CDR3 DNA reads TGTGCCAGCAGTTACTGGGGGGACTCGACCGGGGAGCTGTTTTTT.

The chain has TRBV5-1 and TRBJ2-2, with TRBD1 as a possible D gene (7 bases). V lost 3 bases to trimming and J lost 5 bases, with 14 bases between them. CDR1 and CDR2 (germline): SGHRS, YFSETQ. This CDR3 comprises 15 residues. The CDR3 loop reads CASSSGQAGTGELFF. The CDR3 DNA is TGCGCCAGCAGCTCCGGACAGGCGGGGACCGGGGAGCTGTTTTTT.

The V call is TRBV18, the J call TRBJ2-7, with 7 bases lining up with TRBD2. Germline CDR1 reads KGHSH; CDR2 reads LQKENI. V was clipped by 3 bases and J by 3 bases; unmatched bases: 11. This CDR3 region has 16 residues. Written as DNA, the CDR3 is TGTGCCAGCTCACCCCGGAGACGGGAGGCAGACTACGAGCAGTACTTC. Encoded protein: CASSPRRREADYEQYF.

The J gene is TRBJ2-1, the V gene TRBV11-1, with 11 bases lining up with TRBD2. This CDR3 has 17 residues. Germline V gene sequence: CDR1 SGHAT, CDR2 FQDESV (reference sequence). The V segment lost 2 bases and the J segment 5 bases; nucleotides outside the gene matches: 8. CDR3 sequence: CASSLWETSGKNNEQFF. The CDR3 DNA reads TGTGCCAGCAGCTTATGGGAGACTAGCGGGAAAAACAATGAGCAGTTCTTC.

CDR3: CASSRGTSGRSADEQFF. For the CDR3, the DNA is TGTGCCAGCAGTCGCGGGACTAGCGGGAGGTCGGCGGATGAGCAGTTCTTC. The V call is TRBV28, the J call TRBJ2-1, with 15 bases matching TRBD2. Germline CDR1 and CDR2: MDHEN and SYDVKM. This CDR3 comprises 17 residues. V was pared by 5 bases and J by 8 bases, with 10 bases of the junction left unmatched.

Details on this clone: Other DNA sequences in this sample translate to the same CDR3. The chain couples TRBV5-1 to TRBJ1-2; D perhaps matches TRBD1 (5 bases). The CDR3 runs 13 residues. Between the trimmed V and J ends, which lost 4 bases and 2 bases, there was a span of 9 bases. Germline V gives CDR1 SGHRS, CDR2 YFSETQ. CDR3 region: CASSEGQNYGYTF. Written as DNA, the CDR3 is TGCGCCAGCAGCGAGGGGCAGAACTATGGCTACACCTTC.

The V and J genes are TRBV14 and TRBJ2-5; tentatively, D is TRBD1 or TRBD2 (5 bases each). With 4 bases removed from V and 5 bases from J, the gap between germline ends came to 23 bases. Germline CDR1 and CDR2: SGHDN and FVKESK. This CDR3 has 17 amino acids. This chain's CDR3 is CASSPYPTALGRETQYF. The CDR3 DNA reads TGTGCCAGCAGCCCCTACCCGACCGCGCTGGGACGGGAGACCCAGTACTTC.

The chain recombines TRBV29-1 with TRBJ2-5; the D gene is possibly TRBD2 (5 bases). CDR3 length: 15 amino acids. The V end was cut by 1 base, the J end by 5 bases, with 17 bases between. Germline CDR1 is SQVTM and CDR2 is ANQGSEA. This CDR3 reads CSVEVLLGRGETQYF. CDR3 in DNA: TGCAGCGTTGAAGTCTTACTAGGGCGTGGGGAGACCCAGTACTTC.

The chain uses TRBV7-8 and TRBJ2-7, with 9 bases that match TRBD1. The CDR3 extends over 15 amino acids. Germline trimming cut 1 base from V and 2 bases from J; bases unmatched to any gene: 3. Germline V lookup: CDR1 SGHVS, CDR2 FQNEAQ. For the CDR3, the DNA is TGTGCCAGCAGCTTAGGGACAGGGGTAACCTACGAGCAGTACTTC. This translates into CASSLGTGVTYEQYF.

The chain uses TRBV12-2 and TRBJ2-7; the table's D call, TRBD1, has no DNA check behind it. TRBV12-2 represents a pseudogene. This CDR3 contains 16 residues. As DNA, the CDR3 is TGTGCAAGTCGCTTAGCGCATGCAGGGTACTCCTACGAGCAGTACTTC. Its protein product is CASRLAHAGYSYEQYF.

The rearrangement links TRBV18 to TRBJ1-3; D possibly corresponds to TRBD1 (6 bases). In germline, CDR1 is KGHSH, CDR2 LQKENI. V was pared by 5 bases and J by 2 bases, with 13 bases between. CDR3 size: 15 residues. The CDR3 sequence is CASSAIDRPGNTIYF. In DNA form, the CDR3 reads TGTGCCAGCTCAGCAATTGACAGGCCTGGAAACACCATATATTTT.

This rearrangement joins TRBV7-6 to TRBJ2-1; 9 bases fit TRBD2. The CDR3 is 17 amino acids. Unmatched junction bases numbered 11, after V lost 1 base and J lost 7 bases. The V gene's germline CDR1 is SGHVS and CDR2 FNYEAQ. The CDR3 protein is CASSLGGAGGPVNEQFF. Here the CDR3 DNA reads TGTGCCAGCAGCTTAGGTGGTGCGGGAGGGCCGGTGAATGAGCAGTTCTTC.

This clone was seen repeatedly, ten times or more. This sequence joins TRBV28 and TRBJ2-7; 13 nucleotides line up with TRBD2. The length of the CDR3 is 15 residues. Germline trimming cut 7 bases from V and 6 bases from J; bases unmatched to any gene: 9. Per the germline V gene, CDR1 is MDHEN and CDR2 is SYDVKM. CDR3 amino acids: CASTLGLAGRGEQYF. DNA of the CDR3: TGTGCCAGCACCCTGGGACTAGCGGGACGAGGCGAGCAGTACTTC. Supplemented by reference TRBV28 and TRBJ2-7, the full variable domain reads DVKVTQSSRYLVKRTGEKVFLECVQDMDHENMFWYRQDPGLGLRLIYFSYDVKMKEKGDIPEGYSVSREKKERFSLILESASTNQTSMYLCASTLGLAGRGEQYFGPGTRLTVT.

Here the CDR3 DNA reads TGTGCCAGAAGCACAAGGGACTATTCGGAGACCCAGTACTTC. Translated, it gives CARSTRDYSETQYF. The chain combines TRBV5-3 with TRBJ2-5, with 7 bases matching TRBD2. TRBV5-3 is recorded as an ORF, its role being uncertain. The CDR3 is made up of 14 amino acids. V shed 4 bases and J 5 bases; nucleotides not matched to a gene: 8.

This chain joins TRBV6-4 and TRBJ2-3, with 10 nucleotides matching TRBD2. There are 15 residues in the CDR3. Looked up from germline, CDR1 is MRHNA and CDR2 is SNTAGT. The V gene end was trimmed by 1 base and the J gene end by 3 bases; junction bases not matched to a gene: 1. The CDR3 loop reads CASSDLAGGTDTQYF. The CDR3 DNA follows: TGTGCCAGCAGTGACTTAGCGGGGGGAACAGATACGCAGTATTTT.

This clone was counted a few times. The V call is TRBV28, the J call TRBJ2-1; D may be TRBD2 (6 bases). The V gene lost 3 bases and the J gene lost 11 bases, with 23 bases spanning the gap. Germline CDR1 reads MDHEN; CDR2 reads SYDVKM. The CDR3 loop spans 16 amino acids. The CDR3 loop is CASSFGLGGRGVKQFF. The CDR3 DNA sequence: TGTGCCAGCAGTTTCGGGTTAGGAGGGAGAGGGGTCAAGCAGTTCTTC.

J is TRBJ1-6 and V is TRBV29-1, with D hard to call. The CDR3 runs to 13 residues. The V end was cut by 3 bases, the J end by 8 bases, with 11 bases between. Germline V gene sequence: CDR1 SQVTM, CDR2 ANQGSEA. CDR3 amino acids: CSVDPDGHSPLHF. The DNA for the CDR3 is TGCAGCGTTGACCCCGACGGCCATTCACCCCTCCACTTT.